The 11 T cell receptor beta chains given below trace back to one sample, sequenced in a study of blood T cell repertoires in COVID-19. Sequencing was performed with immunoSEQ multiplex PCR; in TCRdb, only in-frame clones are kept and a portion is missing. The table records some 110,000 clones, about four fifths of them present only once. The source material was peripheral blood. The source of these receptors is a man aged 55 to 70 with acute or convalescent COVID-19.

This sequence joins TRBV9 and TRBJ1-6; D unresolved. The CDR3 length is 15 residues. Germline V gene lookup returns CDR1 SGDLS and CDR2 YYNGEE. V shed 0 bases and J shed 7 bases, with 11 bases lying between them. For the CDR3, the DNA is TGTGCCAGCAGCGTAGATCAGGCCCCAAATTCACCCCTCCACTTT. Translation: CASSVDQAPNSPLHF.

The rearrangement joins TRBV6-1 to TRBJ1-3; no clear D. Trimming pared 4 bases from V and 0 bases from J, leaving 16 bases between. This CDR3 comprises 17 residues. Germline V gene lookup returns CDR1 MNHNS and CDR2 SASEGT. The CDR3: CASSARRQALSGNTIYF. In DNA, the CDR3 is TGTGCCAGCAGTGCACGGCGGCAAGCCCTCTCTGGAAACACCATATATTTT.

This clone was picked up one time. This chain links TRBV7-3 with TRBJ2-2; D not resolved. V lost 5 bases, J lost 0 bases, and 13 bases lay in between. From germline, CDR1 is SGHTA and CDR2 FQGTGA. This CDR3 has 16 residues. DNA for the CDR3: TGTGCCAGCAGCGGCATGGCAGGTCCGAACACCGGGGAGCTGTTTTTT. Its protein product is CASSGMAGPNTGELFF.

This sequence joins TRBV7-3 and TRBJ2-3; 8 positions agree with TRBD2. The germline CDR1 and CDR2 sequences are SGHTA and FQGTGA. After removal of 5 bases from V and 1 base from J, the junction contained 5 bases not matched to a gene. The CDR3 consists of 15 residues. The DNA of the CDR3 is TGTGCCAGCAGCCGACGGCGGGAGGGCACAGATACGCAGTATTTT. This sequence encodes CASSRRREGTDTQYF.

This chain uses TRBV7-3 with TRBJ1-6; D unclear. The V end was cut by 5 bases, the J end by 13 bases, with 12 bases between. This CDR3 region has 12 residues. Germline lookup yields CDR1 SGHTA and CDR2 FQGTGA. The CDR3 bases are TGTGCCAGCAGCCGCTTGGAGGGTCCCCTCCACTTT. This encodes CASSRLEGPLHF.

The gene calls are TRBV5-1 and TRBJ2-4; possibly TRBD1 for D (5 bases). V was pared by 4 bases and J by 0 bases, with 14 bases between. The CDR3 extends over 16 amino acids. Germline V lookup: CDR1 SGHRS, CDR2 YFSETQ. CDR3: CASSPDRPVAKNIQYF. The CDR3 DNA follows: TGCGCCAGCAGCCCAGACAGACCCGTAGCCAAAAACATTCAGTACTTC.

The chain uses TRBV7-6 and TRBJ2-1; maybe TRBD2 (5 bases). Trimming left V 0 bases short and J 3 bases short, with 9 bases between. CDR3 length: 15 amino acids. Germline V lookup: CDR1 SGHVS, CDR2 FNYEAQ. CDR3: CASSLAPGSYNEQFF. Written as DNA, the CDR3 is TGTGCCAGCAGCTTAGCCCCGGGGAGCTACAATGAGCAGTTCTTC.

The chain joins TRBV5-1 to TRBJ1-2; D unresolved. The V gene's germline CDR1 is SGHRS and CDR2 YFSETQ. The length of the CDR3 is 14 residues. Trimming stripped 0 bases from V and 2 bases from J, with 8 bases between. CDR3 loop: CASSLDRSNYGYTF. The CDR3 region has the DNA TGCGCCAGCAGCTTGGACAGATCCAACTATGGCTACACCTTC.

The chain links TRBV6-2 or TRBV6-3 to TRBJ2-1; 11 nucleotides align to TRBD2. This CDR3 has 13 amino acids. The trim removed 4 bases at V and 13 bases at J, leaving 6 bases unmatched. CDR1 and CDR2 from the germline V gene are MNHEY and SVGEGT. As DNA, the CDR3 is TGTGCCAGCAGTTCGAGACTAGCGGGAACACAGTTCTTC. Its translation is CASSSRLAGTQFF.

This rearrangement joins TRBV4-1 to TRBJ1-1; D perhaps matches TRBD1 (5 bases). Trimming took 0 bases from V and 1 from J, leaving 12 bases between them. The CDR3 is 16 residues long. CDR1 and CDR2 (germline): MGHRA, YSYEKL. The CDR3 DNA reads TGCGCCAGCAGCCAAGAAATTGGTCAGGGGAACACTGAAGCTTTCTTT. Its protein is CASSQEIGQGNTEAFF.

The V and J genes are TRBV29-1 and TRBJ2-1; tentatively, D is TRBD2 (6 bases). Germline CDR1 SQVTM, CDR2 ANQGSEA. There are 12 residues in the CDR3. V lost 8 bases and J 9 bases, leaving 17 bases between the germline ends. The CDR3 protein is CSLGGIASEQFF. CDR3 in DNA: TGCAGCCTCGGAGGGATAGCATCTGAGCAGTTCTTC.